The 23 T cell receptor beta chains given below trace back to one sample, sequenced in a study of CD8+ T cells in alopecia areata (dated by TCRdb to the late 2010s). This sample's treatment or condition label indicates: oral pan-JAK inhibitor, 5-10 mg twice daily. The library was prepared using the immunoSEQ multiplex PCR assay. RNA was extracted from all samples and reverse transcribed into cDNA as template for TCR sequencing. What TCRdb holds here is the immuneACCESS table cut down to in-frame rearrangements. Part of the clones is not present; checked against another copy, under half of the missing clones reflect an unresolved V gene, and the others are unexplained. A total of a few hundred thousand clones appear in this sample, more than 60% of them only once. The ten largest account for approximately 1.2% of the sample. This material consisted of CD4+ T cells sorted from blood, taken around week 44, from a patient treated with tofacitinib. These receptors originate from a human donor with alopecia areata.

V gene TRBV25-1 combines with J gene TRBJ2-7; D might be TRBD1 (6 bases). The CDR3 contains 14 residues. The V end lost 4 bases, the J end lost 6 bases, and 16 bases lay between the germline ends. Germline V gives CDR1 MGHDK, CDR2 SYGVNS. CDR3 coding DNA: TGTGCCAGCAGTGTATCGGGACAAGGTACCGAGCAGTACTTC. Its protein is CASSVSGQGTEQYF.

With regard to this clone: Distinct nucleotide sequences in the sample also encode this CDR3. The chain carries TRBV19 and TRBJ1-5; unclear D gene. V lost 3 bases and J 7 bases, leaving 13 bases between the germline ends. This CDR3 is 14 amino acids long. Germline V gene sequence: CDR1 LNHDA, CDR2 SQIVND (reference sequence). CDR3 amino acids: CASSIVPGDQPQHF. CDR3 bases: TGTGCCAGTAGTATTGTCCCGGGTGACCAGCCCCAGCATTTT.

V gene TRBV29-1 combines with J gene TRBJ2-5, with D possibly TRBD2 on 6 matching bases. The CDR3 length is 13 residues. V was clipped by 6 bases and J by 1 base, with 12 bases between them. CDR1 is SQVTM and CDR2 is ANQGSEA in the germline V gene. The CDR3 region has the DNA TGCAGCGTCGGAGGGACCTTCCAAGAGACCCAGTACTTC. It yields the protein CSVGGTFQETQYF. The whole variable domain, filled in from reference TRBV29-1 and TRBJ2-5, reads SAVISQKPSRDICQRGTSLTIQCQVDSQVTMMFWYRQQPGQSLTLIATANQGSEATYESGFVIDKFPISRPNLTFSTLTVSNMSPEDSSIYLCSVGGTFQETQYFGPGTRLLVL.

This chain connects TRBV5-1 to TRBJ2-7; 7 bases align to TRBD1. Germline CDR1 reads SGHRS; CDR2 reads YFSETQ. V lost 5 bases, J lost 4 bases, and 6 bases stayed unmatched. The CDR3 covers 13 residues. In nucleotides, the CDR3 is TGCGCCAGCAGTACCGGGACAGCTTACGAGCAGTACTTC. Protein: CASSTGTAYEQYF.

V usage is TRBV29-1 and J usage is TRBJ1-5; no clear D. The CDR3 is made up of 12 amino acids. Between the trimmed V and J ends, which lost 4 bases and 2 bases, there was a span of 6 bases. Per the germline V gene, CDR1 is SQVTM and CDR2 is ANQGSEA. CDR3 DNA sequence: TGCAGCGTTGGGCTGGGCAATCAGCCCCAGCATTTT. It encodes CSVGLGNQPQHF.

The V gene is TRBV30, the J gene TRBJ1-3; 9 bases align to TRBD1. Trimming cost V 4 bases and J 4 bases; bases outside gene matches: 2. Germline CDR1 GTSNPN, CDR2 SVGIG (reference sequence). CDR3 length: 13 amino acids. CDR3 bases: TGTGCCTGGAACAGGGGGCTGGGAAACACCATATATTTT. Encoded protein: CAWNRGLGNTIYF.

The rearrangement joins TRBV29-1 to TRBJ2-1, with D possibly called TRBD1 or TRBD2 (5 bases each). Trimming cost V 6 bases and J 15 bases, with 15 bases left between them. Germline CDR1 reads SQVTM; CDR2 reads ANQGSEA. This CDR3 has 10 residues. In DNA form, the CDR3 reads TGCAGCGTCGACCAGGGCCGGGGGTTCTTC. The encoded protein is CSVDQGRGFF.

The chain combines TRBV19 with TRBJ2-5; D is ambiguous. V lost 4 bases and J 5 bases, leaving 8 bases between the germline ends. CDR3 length equals 12 residues. Germline V gives CDR1 LNHDA, CDR2 SQIVND (reference sequence). CDR3 DNA sequence: TGTGCCAGTAGTAATCCAGGCGAGACCCAGTACTTC. It specifies CASSNPGETQYF.

This clone showed up just a few times. The chain combines TRBV5-1 with TRBJ2-7; D remains unclear. Germline V CDR1 and CDR2: SGHRS, YFSETQ. The CDR3 is 16 amino acids. The V end was cut by 3 bases, the J end by 3 bases, with 19 bases between. The CDR3 DNA reads as TGCGCCAGCAGCTCCGCCTCGAATAGCAAACTCTACGAGCAGTACTTC. Amino acids: CASSSASNSKLYEQYF.

The chain employs TRBV5-4 and TRBJ1-6; 8 bases agree with TRBD1. The ends lost 4 bases at V and 10 bases at J; junction bases unmatched: 7. CDR1 is SGHNT, CDR2 YYREEE, per germline (reference sequence). CDR3 length equals 14 residues. DNA of the CDR3: TGTGCCAGCAGCCCGGGACAGGTGGGATCACCCCTCCACTTT. Protein product: CASSPGQVGSPLHF.

This sequence joins TRBV9 and TRBJ2-3, with 11 bases aligning to TRBD2. Per the germline V gene, CDR1 is SGDLS and CDR2 is YYNGEE. The CDR3 totals 15 residues. V lost 1 base and J lost 5; bases outside the gene matches: 3. The CDR3 bases are TGTGCCAGCAGCGTAAGGCTAGCGGGGGGAGATACGCAGTATTTT. Residues: CASSVRLAGGDTQYF. The entire variable domain, with the rest obtained from reference TRBV9 and TRBJ2-3, is as follows: DSGVTQTPKHLITATGQRVTLRCSPRSGDLSVYWYQQSLDQGLQFLIQYYNGEERAKGNILERFSAQQFPDLHSELNLSSLELGDSALYFCASSVRLAGGDTQYFGPGTRLTVL.

J is TRBJ1-1 and V is TRBV5-1; 7 bases match TRBD1. CDR3 length equals 15 residues. Germline V gene data show CDR1 as SGHRS and CDR2 as YFSETQ. With 4 bases clipped from V and 1 base from J, the junction kept 7 bases outside the gene matches. The CDR3 sequence is CASSPRTGGNTEAFF. The CDR3 DNA reads as TGCGCCAGCAGCCCTCGGACAGGAGGGAACACTGAAGCTTTCTTT. Full variable domain (outside the CDR3, taken from reference TRBV5-1 and TRBJ1-1): KAGVTQTPRYLIKTRGQQVTLSCSPISGHRSVSWYQQTPGQGLQFLFEYFSETQRNKGNFPGRFSGRQFSNSRSEMNVSTLELGDSALYLCASSPRTGGNTEAFFGQGTRLTVV.

This chain connects TRBV2 to TRBJ1-2, with 11 nucleotides matching TRBD1. V trimming: 6 bases; J trimming: 6 bases; junction bases outside the gene matches: 6. This CDR3 contains 14 residues. Germline assignment: CDR1 SNHLY and CDR2 FYNNEI. The CDR3 sequence is CASRGDRGSHGYTF. CDR3 DNA sequence: TGTGCCAGCAGGGGGGACAGGGGGTCCCATGGCTACACCTTC. Full variable domain (rest looked up from reference TRBV2 and TRBJ1-2): EPEVTQTPSHQVTQMGQEVILRCVPISNHLYFYWYRQILGQKVEFLVSFYNNEISEKSEIFDDQFSVERPDGSNFTLKIRSTKLEDSAMYFCASRGDRGSHGYTFGSGTRLTVV.

This clone was detected a few times. This rearrangement joins TRBV4-3 to TRBJ2-6, with 9 bases fitting TRBD2. CDR1 LGHNA and CDR2 YSLEER come from the germline V gene. Germline trimming cut 1 base from V and 2 bases from J; bases unmatched to any gene: 0. The length of the CDR3 is 16 residues. CDR3 DNA: TGCGCCAGCAGCCAAGGCGGGGGGGCTGGGGCCAACGTCCTGACTTTC. Its translation is CASSQGGGAGANVLTF.

Only a few counts were recorded for this clone. The CDR3 sequence is CASRGQGVGSPLHF. In DNA, the CDR3 is TGTGCCAGCCGTGGACAGGGAGTGGGATCACCCCTCCACTTT. V gene TRBV2 combines with J gene TRBJ1-6; the match to TRBD1 covers 8 bases. This CDR3 comprises 14 residues. CDR1 and CDR2 from the germline V gene are SNHLY and FYNNEI. Trimming removed 8 bases from V and 10 bases from J; junction bases left unmatched: 10.

The V call is TRBV10-3, the J call TRBJ1-3; D is ambiguous. V was clipped by 4 bases and J by 4 bases, with 5 bases between them. CDR1 and CDR2 from the germline V gene are ENHRY and SYGVKD. The CDR3 sequence is 12 residues long. In nucleotides, the CDR3 is TGTGCCATCAGTGGAGGGGGAAACACCATATATTTT. It specifies CAISGGGNTIYF.

V gene TRBV29-1 combines with J gene TRBJ2-5; weak D call: TRBD1 (5 bases). Germline CDR1 and CDR2: SQVTM and ANQGSEA. With 1 base removed from V and 0 bases from J, the gap between germline ends came to 9 bases. CDR3 length equals 14 residues. DNA for the CDR3: TGCAGCGTTGAAGGAGCAGGGAACCAAGAGACCCAGTACTTC. It codes for CSVEGAGNQETQYF.

As concerns this clone: Different DNA sequences within this sample yield the same CDR3. The rearrangement uses TRBV29-1 and TRBJ2-2, with TRBD1 as a possible D gene (5 bases). Between the trimmed V and J ends, which lost 3 bases and 1 base, there was a span of 6 bases. Germline V gives CDR1 SQVTM, CDR2 ANQGSEA. The CDR3 length is 13 residues. The CDR3 loop reads CSVDQGNTGELFF. The CDR3 nucleotides read TGCAGCGTTGATCAGGGGAACACCGGGGAGCTGTTTTTT.

J is TRBJ2-2 and V is TRBV4-3, with TRBD2 matching over 12 bases. The CDR3 totals 18 residues. V shed 0 bases and J 0 bases; nucleotides not matched to a gene: 2. In germline, CDR1 is LGHNA, CDR2 YSLEER. The CDR3 DNA reads as TGCGCCAGCAGCCAAGATACTAGCGGGGGGACGAACACCGGGGAGCTGTTTTTT. Its protein product is CASSQDTSGGTNTGELFF.

V is TRBV29-1 and J is TRBJ2-7; TRBD1 aligns across 9 bases. V trimming: 6 bases; J trimming: 6 bases; junction bases outside the gene matches: 9. This CDR3 region has 13 residues. Germline CDR1 reads SQVTM; CDR2 reads ANQGSEA. The CDR3 nucleotides are TGCAGCGTCGCTAATGGACAGGGGACCGAGCAGTACTTC. As protein: CSVANGQGTEQYF.

CDR3 bases: TGCGCCAGCAGCTCAGGGGTAGTACGGACCGGGGAGCTGTTTTTT. Encoded protein: CASSSGVVRTGELFF. This chain joins TRBV5-1 and TRBJ2-2; TRBD1 might be the D (6 bases). CDR1 and CDR2 from the germline V gene are SGHRS and YFSETQ. V dropped 3 bases and J dropped 5 bases, with 14 bases sitting between them. The CDR3 is made up of 15 amino acids.

The genes are TRBV7-8 and TRBJ2-7, with D maybe TRBD2 (6 bases). CDR3 length: 13 residues. V was shortened by 3 bases and J by 4 bases, with 10 bases between the two germline ends. CDR1 SGHVS and CDR2 FQNEAQ come from the germline V gene. The CDR3 here is CASSFGREYEQYF. The DNA of the CDR3 is TGTGCCAGCAGCTTCGGCCGGGAGTACGAGCAGTACTTC.

The chain joins TRBV10-2 to TRBJ2-7, with TRBD1 identical over 7 bases. The CDR3 loop spans 15 amino acids. Germline V gene data show CDR1 as WSHSY and CDR2 as SAAADI. V dropped 3 bases and J dropped 2; count of bases not matched to a gene: 7. The CDR3 reads CASSEIPGQPYEQYF. CDR3 in DNA: TGCGCCAGCAGTGAAATCCCGGGACAGCCCTACGAGCAGTACTTC.